This TCR beta chain was profiled in a study of blood T cells in healthy people across ages. This clonotype was observed a few times. Its cognate antigen is unknown. Together with a sample-barcoded 5' primer, a J-beta primer mix was included in a second PCR lasting roughly 6 to 12 cycles. TCRdb fed the 5' RACE reads into MiXCR, producing one record per CDR3 protein. The sample consists of roughly 1,700,000 distinct CDR3 sequences, 28% of them appearing once. CDR3 length equals 14 residues. Trimming cost V 3 bases and J 3 bases; bases outside gene matches: 5. The germline V gene has CDR1 SGHRS and CDR2 YFSETQ. Study findings and constraints: Across samples, TCR beta diversity tracked strongly with naive T cell percentage.

Per-sample yields of isolated PBMCs were at least 6 million. This chain uses TRBV5-1 with TRBJ2-7; TRBD2 aligns across 8 bases. The TCR sequence derives from a woman between 25 and 40 years old in good health. Sequencing input: blood. The CDR3 loop reads CASSSQAGVYEQYF. The CDR3 region has the DNA TGCGCCAGCAGCTCCCAAGCGGGGGTCTACGAGCAGTACTTC.